This TCR beta chain was identified in a study of T cells in Graves' hyperthyroidism and ophthalmopathy. The CDR3 covers 14 residues. CDR1 is SEHNR, CDR2 FQNEAQ, per germline (reference sequence). V lost 5 bases and J 2 bases, leaving 13 bases between the germline ends. Regions amplified from RNA transcripts were the TCR beta CDR3 regions. The TCR CDR3 first-round RT-PCR relied on the HTBI primer set. TCRdb reanalysed the multiplex PCR reads using MiXCR and keeps one entry per CDR3 protein. This sample has approximately 400,000 distinct CDR3 sequences, with around 20% found just once. Sequenced: blood. This clonotype originated in a man between 18 and 29 years old with Graves' ophthalmopathy. The chain is built from TRBV7-9 and TRBJ2-7; D not resolved. CDR3 DNA: TGTGCCAGCAGCCATGCCTCGTACCCCTACGAGCAGTACTTC. Its translation is CASSHASYPYEQYF.